Each of the 28 T cell receptor beta chains below was sequenced from the same sample in a study of blood T cell repertoires in COVID-19. Assay used: immunoSEQ multiplex PCR; TCRdb lists only in-frame clones, some missing. The sample lists around 380,000 clones; 81% were seen once. The sample was peripheral blood. These receptors were collected from a human donor with acute or convalescent COVID-19. The donor label of this sample is uncertain.

As to this clone: The same CDR3 is also encoded by other DNA sequences in this sample. The rearrangement uses TRBV5-1 and TRBJ1-2; 8 nucleotides align to TRBD1. The CDR3 runs to 13 residues. Germline trimming cut 0 bases from V and 6 bases from J; bases unmatched to any gene: 1. The germline V gene has CDR1 SGHRS and CDR2 YFSETQ. As DNA, the CDR3 is TGCGCCAGCAGCTTGGACAGGGGGGATGGCTACACCTTC. It yields the protein CASSLDRGDGYTF.

The chain uses TRBV7-9 and TRBJ1-3; D is unresolved. V was shortened by 5 bases and J by 0 bases, with 11 bases between the two germline ends. The CDR3 loop spans 15 amino acids. Germline V gene data show CDR1 as SEHNR and CDR2 as FQNEAQ (reference sequence). This CDR3 reads CASSRLMSSGNTIYF. The CDR3 DNA is TGTGCCAGCAGCCGCCTCATGAGCTCTGGAAACACCATATATTTT.

This chain joins TRBV21-1 and TRBJ1-2; the table's D call, TRBD1, was not checked against the DNA. TRBV21-1 is listed as a pseudogene. The CDR3 is made up of 15 amino acids. As DNA, the CDR3 is TGTGCCAGCAGCAAAGCACCCAGGGGGGCCGGTGGCTACACCTTC. This sequence encodes CASSKAPRGAGGYTF.

The rearrangement uses TRBV28 and TRBJ1-5; TRBD1 matches 11 bases. The CDR3 is 18 amino acids. Germline V gene data show CDR1 as MDHEN and CDR2 as SYDVKM. Trimming at V came to 1 base and at J to 0 bases, leaving 5 bases not matched to a gene. The CDR3 DNA reads as TGTGCCAGCAGTTTATTCCGGGACAGGGGGTATAGCAATCAGCCCCAGCATTTT. It translates to CASSLFRDRGYSNQPQHF. Looking up the rest from reference TRBV28 and TRBJ1-5 gives the full variable domain: DVKVTQSSRYLVKRTGEKVFLECVQDMDHENMFWYRQDPGLGLRLIYFSYDVKMKEKGDIPEGYSVSREKKERFSLILESASTNQTSMYLCASSLFRDRGYSNQPQHFGDGTRLSIL.

This sequence joins TRBV6-5 and TRBJ1-2, with D possibly being TRBD1 (6 bases). This CDR3 region has 15 residues. CDR1 is MNHEY, CDR2 SVGAGI, per germline. Trimming took off 6 bases at V and 5 bases at J, with 19 bases between the two ends. The CDR3 spells CASRPPGGALYGYTF. As DNA, the CDR3 is TGTGCCAGCAGGCCACCCGGGGGGGCCCTTTATGGCTACACCTTC.

The rearrangement uses TRBV28 and TRBJ1-1; D possibly corresponds to TRBD1 (5 bases). Germline lookup yields CDR1 MDHEN and CDR2 SYDVKM. CDR3 length equals 12 residues. Trimming left V 6 bases short and J 6 bases short, with 11 bases between. The CDR3 region has the DNA TGTGCCAGCAGGGGGCGAATTTCTGAAGCTTTCTTT. It is translated as CASRGRISEAFF. The full variable domain, with the rest looked up from reference TRBV28 and TRBJ1-1, is DVKVTQSSRYLVKRTGEKVFLECVQDMDHENMFWYRQDPGLGLRLIYFSYDVKMKEKGDIPEGYSVSREKKERFSLILESASTNQTSMYLCASRGRISEAFFGQGTRLTVV.

V usage is TRBV5-1 and J usage is TRBJ1-1; D may be TRBD1 (6 bases). Trimming removed 7 bases at V and 0 bases at J, with 16 bases between. Germline CDR1 reads SGHRS; CDR2 reads YFSETQ. The CDR3 covers 15 residues. CDR3 sequence (DNA): TGCGCCAGCGAAACAGGGACGGCGCTGAACACTGAAGCTTTCTTT. Its protein is CASETGTALNTEAFF.

This clone is a singleton in its sample. This rearrangement joins TRBV19 to TRBJ1-5; 8 nucleotides line up with TRBD1. CDR1 LNHDA and CDR2 SQIVND come from the germline V gene (reference sequence). The CDR3 has 19 amino acids. With V trimmed by 6 bases and J by 6 bases, 22 bases remained unmatched. The CDR3 spells CASRTVDREISNKPQPQHF. The CDR3 DNA sequence: TGTGCCAGTAGGACTGTGGACAGGGAAATCTCAAACAAACCTCAGCCCCAGCATTTT.

The chain couples TRBV10-3 to TRBJ2-1; D is possibly TRBD2 (5 bases). The V gene's germline CDR1 is ENHRY and CDR2 SYGVKD. V was trimmed by 4 bases and J by 0 bases, leaving 13 bases between them. This CDR3 is built from 16 residues. For the CDR3, the DNA is TGTGCCATCAGTGCCCGTGAGGGAGTCTCCTACAATGAGCAGTTCTTC. This gives the protein CAISAREGVSYNEQFF.

As for this clone: Other nucleotide sequences in the sample specify the same CDR3. CDR3 protein: CASSLVVSSYEQYF. The CDR3 bases are TGCGCCAGCAGCTTGGTAGTGAGCTCCTACGAGCAGTACTTC. V gene TRBV5-1 combines with J gene TRBJ2-7, with D uncertain. The V gene's germline CDR1 is SGHRS and CDR2 YFSETQ. This CDR3 has 14 residues. Between the trimmed V and J ends, which lost 0 bases and 0 bases, there was a span of 7 bases.

The rearrangement uses TRBV9 and TRBJ2-1, with 9 bases matching TRBD2. Unmatched junction bases numbered 14, after V lost 3 bases and J lost 10 bases. CDR3 length equals 16 residues. Germline values: CDR1 SGDLS, CDR2 YYNGEE. The CDR3 here is CASSEHSGRGIGEQFF. For the CDR3, the DNA is TGTGCCAGCAGCGAACATAGCGGGAGAGGGATTGGAGAGCAGTTCTTC.

This clone occurred a few times. This chain connects TRBV5-1 to TRBJ1-2, with 11 bases that match TRBD1. The junction had 6 bases not matched to a gene; V was cut back by 4 bases and J by 4 bases. This CDR3 is built from 15 residues. Germline V gene lookup returns CDR1 SGHRS and CDR2 YFSETQ. The CDR3 spells CASSRGTGGSYGYTF. For the CDR3, the DNA is TGCGCCAGCAGCCGGGGGACAGGGGGGAGCTATGGCTACACCTTC.

The chain recombines TRBV6-1 with TRBJ1-2; D is perhaps TRBD1 (6 bases). The CDR3 has 17 residues. V was trimmed by 2 bases and J by 0 bases, leaving 16 bases between them. Germline V lookup: CDR1 MNHNS, CDR2 SASEGT. In DNA form, the CDR3 reads TGTGCCAGCAGTGAACCTGTGGGGGCGCGCACTAACTATGGCTACACCTTC. It encodes CASSEPVGARTNYGYTF.

This clone was seen a single time. The CDR3 loop is CASSVEGIVHNSPLHF. CDR3 coding DNA: TGTGCCAGCAGCGTAGAGGGGATTGTTCATAATTCACCCCTCCACTTT. The chain couples TRBV9 to TRBJ1-6; D is perhaps TRBD1 (5 bases). The germline CDR1 and CDR2 sequences are SGDLS and YYNGEE. There are 16 residues in the CDR3. The V and J ends lost 0 bases and 5 bases respectively, with 12 bases between them.

V is TRBV7-9 and J is TRBJ2-3; a possible D gene is TRBD2 (6 bases). CDR1 is SEHNR and CDR2 is FQNEAQ in the germline V gene (reference sequence). V lost 2 bases and J 4 bases, leaving 13 bases between the germline ends. The CDR3 has 15 residues. Here the CDR3 reads CASSLSVGSADTQYF. CDR3 in DNA: TGTGCCAGCAGCTTATCAGTCGGGAGTGCAGATACGCAGTATTTT.

The rearrangement links TRBV9 to TRBJ1-1; D gene uncertain. Germline lookup yields CDR1 SGDLS and CDR2 YYNGEE. The germline V and J ends were trimmed by 2 bases and 0 bases, with 11 bases remaining between them. CDR3 length: 15 amino acids. CDR3 sequence reads: CASSVEGKMNTEAFF. The CDR3 coding sequence is TGTGCCAGCAGCGTGGAGGGCAAGATGAACACTGAAGCTTTCTTT.

The chain carries TRBV12-5 and TRBJ2-3; no firm D call. Germline lookup yields CDR1 LGHNT and CDR2 FRNRAP. CDR3 size: 12 residues. The V and J ends lost 4 bases and 1 base respectively, with 3 bases between them. The CDR3 here is CASGSGTDTQYF. As DNA, the CDR3 is TGTGCTAGTGGTTCAGGCACAGATACGCAGTATTTT.

The chain carries TRBV7-6 and TRBJ2-1; 10 nucleotides line up with TRBD2. Germline loops: CDR1 SGHVS, CDR2 FNYEAQ. This CDR3 contains 18 residues. V lost 3 bases and J lost 7; bases outside the gene matches: 15. The CDR3 region has the DNA TGTGCCAGCAGCTTCCGTCTAGCGGGAGTTGATCAGTGGAATGAGCAGTTCTTC. This sequence encodes CASSFRLAGVDQWNEQFF.

This chain's CDR3 is CASSYGQGGVRSFGYTF. CDR3 DNA sequence: TGTGCCAGCAGCTACGGACAGGGCGGAGTTCGTTCATTTGGCTACACCTTC. The J gene is TRBJ1-2, the V gene TRBV14; the match to TRBD1 covers 8 bases. The CDR3 totals 17 residues. V lost 5 bases, J lost 7 bases, and 18 bases stayed unmatched. The germline V gene encodes CDR1 SGHDN and CDR2 FVKESK. The variable domain in full, with the rest retrieved from reference TRBV14 and TRBJ1-2, is EAGVTQFPSHSVIEKGQTVTLRCDPISGHDNLYWYRRVMGKEIKFLLHFVKESKQDESGMPNNRFLAERTGGTYSTLKVQPAELEDSGVYFCASSYGQGGVRSFGYTFGSGTRLTVV.

This chain links TRBV19 with TRBJ2-3, with TRBD1 matching over 10 bases. The CDR3 covers 17 residues. CDR1 is LNHDA, CDR2 SQIVND, per germline (reference sequence). The J segment lost 4 bases and the V segment lost 7 bases, leaving 14 bases of the junction unmatched. This CDR3 is CASTGRWGQGMADTQYF. The CDR3 bases are TGTGCCAGTACCGGGCGGTGGGGACAGGGGATGGCAGATACGCAGTATTTT.

The sample holds one count of this clone. The CDR3 sequence: CASSLVGAGTGDEQFF. CDR3 sequence (DNA): TGTGCCAGCAGCTTGGTGGGGGCCGGGACAGGGGATGAGCAGTTCTTC. This chain uses TRBV5-4 with TRBJ2-1; 10 bases are a match to TRBD1. This CDR3 comprises 16 residues. Germline V CDR1 and CDR2: SGHNT, YYREEE (reference sequence). The V and J ends lost 0 bases and 8 bases, in that order; junction bases with no gene match: 8.

This chain joins TRBV7-2 and TRBJ2-5, with a weak D call TRBD2 (6 bases). This CDR3 is built from 17 residues. In germline, CDR1 is SGHTA, CDR2 FQGNSA. Trimming took off 1 base at V and 1 base at J, with 16 bases between the two ends. Here the CDR3 DNA reads TGTGCCAGCAGCTTAGTTGGGGGGTGGGACGCCCAAGAGACCCAGTACTTC. Its protein is CASSLVGGWDAQETQYF.

The chain carries TRBV28 and TRBJ1-1; TRBD1 is a possible D gene (5 bases). The V and J ends lost 2 bases and 0 bases respectively, with 10 bases between them. The CDR3 runs to 15 residues. Germline values: CDR1 MDHEN, CDR2 SYDVKM. The DNA of the CDR3 is TGTGCCAGCAGTTTAGGTGGACACCTGAACACTGAAGCTTTCTTT. Its translation is CASSLGGHLNTEAFF.

The table lists this clone with a count of one. This sequence joins TRBV5-1 and TRBJ1-1, with 7 bases identical to TRBD1. CDR1 and CDR2 (germline): SGHRS, YFSETQ. This CDR3 spans 13 amino acids. V gave up 4 bases and J gave up 8 bases; unmatched junction bases: 8. The DNA for the CDR3 is TGCGCCAGCAGCGGCCGGGACAGAAAGGAAGCTTTCTTT. The encoded protein is CASSGRDRKEAFF.

The genes are TRBV19 and TRBJ1-1; maybe TRBD1 (6 bases). The CDR3 totals 14 residues. The V and J ends lost 7 bases and 3 bases respectively, with 15 bases between them. From germline, CDR1 is LNHDA and CDR2 SQIVND (reference sequence). The CDR3 nucleotides read TGTGCCAGTACTGCGGACAGTCCCTACACTGAAGCTTTCTTT. Encoded protein: CASTADSPYTEAFF. The whole variable domain, filled in from reference TRBV19 and TRBJ1-1, reads DGGITQSPKYLFRKEGQNVTLSCEQNLNHDAMYWYRQDPGQGLRLIYYSQIVNDFQKGDIAEGYSVSREKKESFPLTVTSAQKNPTAFYLCASTADSPYTEAFFGQGTRLTVV.

On this clone: Different DNA sequences within this sample yield the same CDR3. This sequence joins TRBV5-1 and TRBJ1-3; the match to TRBD1 covers 7 bases. V trimming: 2 bases; J trimming: 1 base; junction bases outside the gene matches: 3. The CDR3 runs 15 residues. CDR1 is SGHRS and CDR2 is YFSETQ in the germline V gene. DNA for the CDR3: TGCGCCAGCAGCTTACTGACAGGGTCTGGAAACACCATATATTTT. This encodes CASSLLTGSGNTIYF. The variable domain in full, with the rest retrieved from reference TRBV5-1 and TRBJ1-3, is KAGVTQTPRYLIKTRGQQVTLSCSPISGHRSVSWYQQTPGQGLQFLFEYFSETQRNKGNFPGRFSGRQFSNSRSEMNVSTLELGDSALYLCASSLLTGSGNTIYFGEGSWLTVV.

The gene calls are TRBV30 and TRBJ1-4; possibly TRBD1 for D (5 bases). Germline values: CDR1 GTSNPN, CDR2 SVGIG (reference sequence). Trimming removed 8 bases at V and 0 bases at J, with 13 bases between. The CDR3 totals 14 residues. CDR3 in amino acids: CAGGEEPTNEKLFF. The CDR3 nucleotides read TGTGCCGGGGGTGAAGAGCCAACTAATGAAAAACTGTTTTTT.

The chain joins TRBV18 to TRBJ2-5, with D perhaps TRBD1 (6 bases). V lost 3 bases, J lost 2 bases, and 16 bases lay in between. This CDR3 region has 16 residues. Germline CDR1 KGHSH, CDR2 LQKENI. CDR3 in DNA: TGTGCCAGCTCACCCAGGGGAAAGGGCGGACAAGAGACCCAGTACTTC. It codes for CASSPRGKGGQETQYF.